The sequence of this T cell receptor (beta chain) was determined in a study of blood T cells in healthy people across ages. Germline CDR1 is SGHTA and CDR2 is FQGNSA. The CDR3 has 14 amino acids. V shed 4 bases and J 13 bases; nucleotides not matched to a gene: 10. Primed by a sample-barcoded 5' primer and a J-beta primer mix, a second PCR proceeded for about 7 to 11 cycles. TCRdb analysed the 5' RACE reads with MiXCR anew, one entry per CDR3 protein. The table has 1.5 million to 1.9 million distinct CDR3 sequences, under 55% seen once. Material: blood. This clonotype was sampled from a woman between 18 and 29 years old in good health. The chain joins TRBV7-2 to TRBJ2-4, with 10 bases aligning to TRBD2. CDR3 DNA: TGTGCCAGCAGCTCAGAGGGACTAGCGAATGAGCAGTACTTC. This codes for CASSSEGLANEQYF.